This TCR beta chain was identified in a study of CD8 T cells in ankylosing spondylitis. One entry per CDR3 protein, called by TCRdb with MiXCR from the 5' RACE reads. This sample carries roughly 150,000 distinct CDR3 sequences, approximately 9% of them seen once, and the ten largest clones take around 15%. The length of the CDR3 is 16 residues. Germline V lookup: CDR1 SEHNR, CDR2 FQNEAQ (reference sequence). Losses at the gene ends were 1 base for V and 6 bases for J; bases not matched to a gene: 6. Input material: blood, either unsorted or a sorted T cell fraction (not recorded which). The receptor was isolated from a female donor with ankylosing spondylitis or in good health (not recorded which). The V and J genes are TRBV7-9 and TRBJ2-1; 10 bases line up with TRBD2. CDR3 DNA sequence: TGTGCCAGCAGCTTAGAGTCACTAGCGGGAACCAATGAGCAGTTCTTC. Encoded protein: CASSLESLAGTNEQFF. Using reference TRBV7-9 and TRBJ2-1 for the parts outside the CDR3, the full variable domain is DTGVSQNPRHKITKRGQNVTFRCDPISEHNRLYWYRQTLGQGPEFLTYFQNEAQLEKSRLLSDRFSAERPKGSFSTLEIQRTEQGDSAMYLCASSLESLAGTNEQFFGPGTRLTVL.